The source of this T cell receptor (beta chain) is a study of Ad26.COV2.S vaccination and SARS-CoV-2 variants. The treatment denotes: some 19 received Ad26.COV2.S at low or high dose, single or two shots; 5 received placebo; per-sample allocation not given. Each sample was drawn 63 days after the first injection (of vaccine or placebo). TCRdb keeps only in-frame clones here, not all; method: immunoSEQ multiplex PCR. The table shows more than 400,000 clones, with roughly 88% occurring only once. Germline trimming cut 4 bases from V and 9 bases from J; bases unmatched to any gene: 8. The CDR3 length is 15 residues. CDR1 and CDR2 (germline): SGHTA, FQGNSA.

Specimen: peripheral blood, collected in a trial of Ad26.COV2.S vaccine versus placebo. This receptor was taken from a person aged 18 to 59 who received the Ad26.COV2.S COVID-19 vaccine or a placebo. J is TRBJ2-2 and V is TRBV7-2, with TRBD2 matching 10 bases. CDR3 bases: TGTGCCAGCAGCTGGGGGGCTAGCGGGAGCCGGGAGCTGTTTTTT. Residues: CASSWGASGSRELFF.